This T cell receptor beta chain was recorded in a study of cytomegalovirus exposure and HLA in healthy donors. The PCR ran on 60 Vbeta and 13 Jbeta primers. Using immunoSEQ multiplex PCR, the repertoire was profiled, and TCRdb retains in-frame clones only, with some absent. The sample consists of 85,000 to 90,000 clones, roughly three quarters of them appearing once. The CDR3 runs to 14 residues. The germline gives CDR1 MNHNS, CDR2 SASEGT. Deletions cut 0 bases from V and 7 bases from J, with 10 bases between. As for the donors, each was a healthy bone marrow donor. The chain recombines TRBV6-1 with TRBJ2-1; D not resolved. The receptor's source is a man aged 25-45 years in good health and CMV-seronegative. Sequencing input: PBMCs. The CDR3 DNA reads TGTGCCAGCAGTGAAGCGTGGCTAGATAATGAGCAGTTCTTC. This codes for CASSEAWLDNEQFF.